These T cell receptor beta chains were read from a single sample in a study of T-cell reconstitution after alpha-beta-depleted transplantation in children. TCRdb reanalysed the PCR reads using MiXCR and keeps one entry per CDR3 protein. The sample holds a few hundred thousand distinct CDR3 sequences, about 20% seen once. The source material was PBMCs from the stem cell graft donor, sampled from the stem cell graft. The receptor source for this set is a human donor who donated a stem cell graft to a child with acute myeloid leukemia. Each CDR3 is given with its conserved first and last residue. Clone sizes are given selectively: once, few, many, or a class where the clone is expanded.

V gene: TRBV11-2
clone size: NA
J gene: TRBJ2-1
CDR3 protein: CASTPGGRANEQFF

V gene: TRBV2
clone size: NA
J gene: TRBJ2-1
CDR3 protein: CASSSSDNEQFF

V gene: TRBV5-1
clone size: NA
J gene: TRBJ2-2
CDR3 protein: CASSPQGVDLTGELFF

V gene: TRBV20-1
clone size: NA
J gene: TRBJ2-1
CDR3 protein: CSAGKTSVVSSYNEQFF

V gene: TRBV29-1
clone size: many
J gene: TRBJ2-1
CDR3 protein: CSVDWTRGGNEQFF

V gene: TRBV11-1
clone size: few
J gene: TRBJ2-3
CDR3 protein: CASSLLPKTSISTDTQYF

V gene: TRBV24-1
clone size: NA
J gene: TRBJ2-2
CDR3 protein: CATSGQGGRTGELFF

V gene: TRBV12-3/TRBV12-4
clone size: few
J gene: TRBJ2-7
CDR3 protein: CASSPSGSYF

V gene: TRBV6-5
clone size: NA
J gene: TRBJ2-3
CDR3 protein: CASSYPGQGTDTQYF

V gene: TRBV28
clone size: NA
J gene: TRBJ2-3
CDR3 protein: CASTPSGNYLSTDTQYF

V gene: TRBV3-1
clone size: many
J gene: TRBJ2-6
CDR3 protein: CASSQDNSGANVLTF

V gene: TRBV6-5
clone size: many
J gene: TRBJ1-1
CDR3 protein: CASRAPGQGTNTEAFF

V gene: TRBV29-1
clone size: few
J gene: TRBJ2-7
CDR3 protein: CSVQQNRGTYEQYF

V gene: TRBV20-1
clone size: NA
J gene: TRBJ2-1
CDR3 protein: CSATGLGAYNEQFF

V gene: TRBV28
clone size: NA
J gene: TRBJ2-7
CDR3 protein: CASSFWTSGADSYEQYF

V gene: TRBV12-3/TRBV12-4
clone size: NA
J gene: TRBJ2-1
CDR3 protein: CASSLIVVGEQFF

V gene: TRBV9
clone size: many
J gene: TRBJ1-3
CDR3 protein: CASSAAGTGNTIYF

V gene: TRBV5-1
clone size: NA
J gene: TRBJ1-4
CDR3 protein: CASSLLGSATNEKLFF

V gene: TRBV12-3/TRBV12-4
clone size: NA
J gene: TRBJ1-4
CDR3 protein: CASSLRSGAPEKLFF

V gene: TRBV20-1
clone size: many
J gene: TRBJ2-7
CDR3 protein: CSASRTAVPGLAGSPYEQYF

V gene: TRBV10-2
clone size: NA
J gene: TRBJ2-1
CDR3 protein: CATTVSGRAREQFF

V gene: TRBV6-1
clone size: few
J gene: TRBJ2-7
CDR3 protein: CASFGNAGISLYEQYF

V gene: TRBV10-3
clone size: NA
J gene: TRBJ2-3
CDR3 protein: CAIEKGDTQYF

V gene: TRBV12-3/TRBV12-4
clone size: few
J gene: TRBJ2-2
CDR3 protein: CASSLGRGILAGGRNTGELFF

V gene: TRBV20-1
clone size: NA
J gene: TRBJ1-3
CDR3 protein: CSAREGNTIYF

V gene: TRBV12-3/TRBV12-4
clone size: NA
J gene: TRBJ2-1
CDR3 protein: CASRSSPGRGSSYNEQFF

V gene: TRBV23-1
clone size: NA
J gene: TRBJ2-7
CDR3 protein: CASSQSVRGTTSYEQYF

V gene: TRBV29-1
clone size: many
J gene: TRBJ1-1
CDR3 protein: CSVETGTEAFF

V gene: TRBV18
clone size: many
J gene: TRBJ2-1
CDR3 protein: CASSPRTSGSSYNEQFF

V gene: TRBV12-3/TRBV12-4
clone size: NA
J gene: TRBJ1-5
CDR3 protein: CASSRGREDQPQHF

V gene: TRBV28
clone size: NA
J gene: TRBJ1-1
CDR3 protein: CASTEVAYSEAFF

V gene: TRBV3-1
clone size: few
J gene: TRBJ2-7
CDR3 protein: CASSQDWTSGSFHEQYF

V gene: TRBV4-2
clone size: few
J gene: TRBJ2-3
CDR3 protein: CASSQDRGILAYTDTQYF

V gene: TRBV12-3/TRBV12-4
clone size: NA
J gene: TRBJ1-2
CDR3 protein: CASTRQLYGYTF